The clone carrying this T cell receptor beta chain was recorded only once. The data derive from a study of technical replicates of blood from a handful of donors. The table came from immunoSEQ multiplex PCR; TCRdb's copy has only in-frame clones and leaves some out. The sample yields about 59,000 clones, 85% to 95% seen once. Germline CDR1 SGHAT, CDR2 FQNNGV. Trimming shortened V by 3 bases and J by 9 bases, and 26 bases separated the two germline ends. The CDR3 consists of 17 residues. The chain has TRBV11-2 and TRBJ1-2; D call uncertain. This receptor was obtained from a human donor in good health. Some clones in this sample may be carry-over from other donors' samples. Sample: PBMCs. The CDR3 coding sequence is TGTGCCAGCAGCTTTCCATACGTAGCCGGAAGTAAAAGGAGCTACACCTTC. Translation: CASSFPYVAGSKRSYTF.